The 2 T cell receptor beta chains given below trace back to one sample, sequenced in a study of cytomegalovirus exposure and HLA in healthy donors. Both 60 Vbeta primers and 13 Jbeta primers went into the PCR. Sequencing used immunoSEQ multiplex PCR; TCRdb keeps in-frame clones, though not all of them. Among some 130,000 clones listed, 70% to 85% were seen once. The sample was PBMCs. Every receptor here comes from a male donor in good health and CMV-seropositive.

Only one count was recorded for this clone. The V gene is TRBV12-2, the J gene TRBJ1-1; the listed D gene, TRBD1, was not tested against the DNA. TRBV12-2 is a listed pseudogene. This CDR3 has 14 amino acids. The CDR3 loop reads CASRLYTRNTEAFF. The CDR3 coding sequence is TGTGCAAGTCGCTTATACACACGGAACACTGAAGCTTTCTTT.

In its sample, this clone was seen a few times. The V and J genes are TRBV4-1 and TRBJ1-4; D gene uncertain. Germline assignment: CDR1 MGHRA and CDR2 YSYEKL. The CDR3 has 15 amino acids. Trimming left V 0 bases short and J 4 bases short, with 9 bases between. This CDR3 is CASSQDDTVNEKLFF. The DNA for the CDR3 is TGCGCCAGCAGCCAAGACGACACCGTTAATGAAAAACTGTTTTTT.